One sample yielded the 13 T cell receptor beta chains listed below, sequenced in a study of PD-1 blockade in classical Hodgkin lymphoma. Clones were read by immunoSEQ multiplex PCR, and TCRdb kept only the in-frame ones, dropping some. The sample records some 21,000 clones, roughly 94% being singletons. Time point here: newly diagnosed, previously untreated cHL patient sample. The sequenced material came from peripheral blood mononuclear cells (PBMCs). These receptors originate from a human donor with classical Hodgkin lymphoma.

This clone was found once. The gene calls are TRBV2 and TRBJ2-5; D not certain. The germline CDR1 and CDR2 sequences are SNHLY and FYNNEI. The CDR3 totals 11 residues. This CDR3 reads CVRQEGETQYF. The DNA of the CDR3 is TGTGTCCGGCAGGAAGGAGAGACCCAGTACTTC.

The genes are TRBV10-3 and TRBJ2-7; 12 bases are a match to TRBD1. The CDR3 extends over 16 amino acids. Unmatched junction bases numbered 2, after V lost 0 bases and J lost 2 bases. Germline V CDR1 and CDR2: ENHRY, SYGVKD. CDR3 protein: CAISESGQGATYEQYF. CDR3 DNA: TGTGCCATCAGTGAGTCGGGACAGGGGGCAACCTACGAGCAGTACTTC.

The CDR3 loop is CASSLVGNTQYF. The DNA for the CDR3 is TGTGCCAGCAGCTTAGTTGGGAATACGCAGTATTTT. This chain uses TRBV11-2 with TRBJ2-3; D unclear. The V end was cut by 1 base, the J end by 7 bases, with 6 bases between. The CDR3 loop spans 12 amino acids. Germline assignment: CDR1 SGHAT and CDR2 FQNNGV.

The gene calls are TRBV7-3 and TRBJ2-7, with D perhaps given as TRBD1 or TRBD2 (5 bases each). This CDR3 contains 14 residues. Germline V CDR1 and CDR2: SGHTA, FQGTGA. The V gene lost 5 bases and the J gene lost 9 bases, with 20 bases spanning the gap. CDR3 region: CASSERDPAVGQYF. The CDR3 coding sequence is TGTGCCAGCAGCGAAAGGGACCCCGCGGTGGGGCAGTACTTC.

This rearrangement joins TRBV28 to TRBJ1-1, with 9 bases lining up with TRBD1. With V trimmed by 4 bases and J by 4 bases, 10 bases remained unmatched. The CDR3 has 16 residues. Germline V lookup: CDR1 MDHEN, CDR2 SYDVKM. The CDR3 DNA sequence: TGTGCCAGCAGTTCCGTAGGGACAGGGTTTGGCACTGAAGCTTTCTTT. Its translation is CASSSVGTGFGTEAFF.

The V call is TRBV5-4, the J call TRBJ2-1, with TRBD2 matching 13 bases. The V gene's germline CDR1 is SGHNT and CDR2 YYREEE (reference sequence). CDR3 size: 17 residues. Trimming removed 4 bases from V and 8 bases from J; junction bases left unmatched: 12. CDR3 sequence: CASSPGTSGEAADEQFF. In nucleotides, the CDR3 is TGTGCCAGCAGCCCTGGGACTAGCGGGGAGGCCGCTGATGAGCAGTTCTTC.

This CDR3 reads CASSIDQGETQYF. The DNA for the CDR3 is TGTGCCAGTAGTATAGATCAGGGAGAGACCCAGTACTTC. V usage is TRBV19 and J usage is TRBJ2-5, with a weak D call TRBD1 (5 bases). Trimming took 0 bases from V and 4 from J, leaving 6 bases between them. Germline loops: CDR1 LNHDA, CDR2 SQIVND (reference sequence). The CDR3 covers 13 residues.

The gene calls are TRBV7-2 and TRBJ2-1, with 8 bases lining up with TRBD2. Germline V lookup: CDR1 SGHTA, CDR2 FQGNSA. The CDR3 runs 15 residues. J lost 5 bases, V lost 5 bases, and 8 bases had no gene match. CDR3 region: CASSRRGGDDNEQFF. The DNA of the CDR3 is TGTGCCAGCAGCCGCCGGGGGGGCGACGACAATGAGCAGTTCTTC. The full variable domain, in which reference TRBV7-2 and TRBJ2-1 provide the parts outside the CDR3, is GAGVSQSPSNKVTEKGKDVELRCDPISGHTALYWYRQSLGQGLEFLIYFQGNSAPDKSGLPSDRFSAERTGGSVSTLTIQRTQQEDSAVYLCASSRRGGDDNEQFFGPGTRLTVL.

The chain recombines TRBV20-1 with TRBJ2-7; D unresolved. This CDR3 is built from 11 residues. CDR1 is DFQATT and CDR2 is SNEGSKA in the germline V gene (reference sequence). Trimming cost V 2 bases and J 10 bases, with 12 bases left between them. The CDR3 region has the DNA TGCAGTGCTAGAACCCACGCTGACCAGTACTTC. Amino acid sequence: CSARTHADQYF.

V usage is TRBV6-1 and J usage is TRBJ2-5; 8 nucleotides agree with TRBD2. With V trimmed by 10 bases and J by 5 bases, 15 bases remained unmatched. The CDR3 sequence is 15 residues long. Germline CDR1 and CDR2: MNHNS and SASEGT. The CDR3 loop is CATSKLGTSSETQYF. CDR3 bases: TGTGCCACCTCAAAGCTAGGGACTAGTTCCGAGACCCAGTACTTC.

This clone was counted a few times. This sequence joins TRBV11-1 and TRBJ2-2, with 8 nucleotides matching TRBD2. V was pared by 6 bases and J by 4 bases, with 7 bases of the junction left unmatched. The length of the CDR3 is 15 residues. CDR1 and CDR2 (germline): SGHAT, FQDESV (reference sequence). The CDR3 DNA sequence: TGTGCCAGCAGTTACGGGGGGGGAACCACCGGGGAGCTGTTTTTT. It is translated as CASSYGGGTTGELFF.

The gene calls are TRBV5-3 and TRBJ1-3; D gene unclear. TRBV5-3 is given ORF status, its function remaining uncertain. The CDR3 contains 13 residues. The V end lost 0 bases, the J end lost 2 bases, and 3 bases lay between the germline ends. In DNA form, the CDR3 reads TGTGCCAGAAGCTTGGGTCCTGGAAACACCATATATTTT. This gives the protein CARSLGPGNTIYF.

V and J are TRBV11-2 and TRBJ2-1; TRBD2 matches at 9 bases. The CDR3 runs 15 residues. With 6 bases clipped from V and 2 bases from J, the junction kept 5 bases outside the gene matches. Germline V gene data show CDR1 as SGHAT and CDR2 as FQNNGV. CDR3 DNA sequence: TGTGCCAGCAGTTTAAGCGGGGGGACCTACAATGAGCAGTTCTTC. Amino acid sequence: CASSLSGGTYNEQFF.